The clone carrying this T cell receptor beta chain has ten or more counts. Its antigen remains unidentified. One entry per CDR3 protein results from TCRdb running MiXCR on the 5' RACE reads. The sample yields 100,000 to 150,000 distinct CDR3 sequences, under 8.5% seen once. Germline loops: CDR1 MNHEY, CDR2 SMNVEV (reference sequence). The CDR3 spans 15 residues. Trimming took 5 bases from V and 1 from J, leaving 14 bases between them. This specimen comes from a study of T cells after yellow fever vaccination. Findings and caveats of the study: Post-booster repertoires again held most primary-vaccination clones (roughly 95% CD4, roughly 88% CD8).

This rearrangement joins TRBV27 to TRBJ1-2, with a weak D call TRBD1 (5 bases). The starting material was CD4+ T cells sorted from PBMCs, obtained about 10 days after the first yellow fever vaccination. This receptor was obtained from a man younger than 35 who received the YFV17D yellow fever vaccine. CDR3 DNA: TGTGCCAGCAGTCCCCACGAGACAGTTAACTATGGCTACACCTTC. Translated: CASSPHETVNYGYTF.